This T cell receptor beta chain was profiled in a study of blood T cell repertoires in COVID-19. The assay was immunoSEQ multiplex PCR, and TCRdb's table has in-frame clones only and misses some. The sample carries about 200,000 clones, about 90% recorded once. The V gene end was trimmed by 6 bases and the J gene end by 11 bases; junction bases not matched to a gene: 15. The CDR3 spans 15 residues. CDR1 MGHDK and CDR2 SYGVNS come from the germline V gene. This receptor was taken from a woman in her 30s who had recovered from COVID-19. Input material: PBMCs or T cells enriched from blood (not recorded which). This chain joins TRBV25-1 and TRBJ2-2; TRBD2 matches at 7 bases. The CDR3 protein is CASRKTAAGVGELFF. Written as DNA, the CDR3 is TGTGCCAGCAGGAAGACCGCGGCGGGAGTCGGTGAGCTGTTTTTT.